This T cell receptor beta chain was profiled in a study of shared clonotypes between healthy human individuals. Notes on the study in general: Larger estimated richness was generally recorded for naive subsets relative to memory subsets. Non-shared clonotypes were found to have lower generation probabilities than the clonotypes that were shared by all four of the sorted-subset donors. Specimens sampled were limited to blood, with tissue repertoires likely differing.

Germline lookup yields CDR1 ENHRY and CDR2 SYGVKD. V lost 7 bases, J lost 0 bases, and 9 bases stayed unmatched. The CDR3 spans 16 residues. For each subset, genomic DNA was distributed in equal portions over several immunoSEQ plates. Libraries were prepared by immunoSEQ multiplex PCR; TCRdb keeps only in-frame clonotypes and omits some of them. Of around 2,000,000 clones in the sample, about 95% were seen once. With respect to this clone: Antigen: not known.

The receptor comes from a young man in good health. The chain couples TRBV10-3 to TRBJ1-3, with TRBD1 matching 7 bases. The material sequenced was naive CD4+ T cells sorted from blood. This sample's subset: CD45RA+ positively selected. CDR3 nucleotides: TGTGCCATCACCGAACAGGGGACTAGCTCTGGAAACACCATATATTTT. The encoded protein is CAITEQGTSSGNTIYF.